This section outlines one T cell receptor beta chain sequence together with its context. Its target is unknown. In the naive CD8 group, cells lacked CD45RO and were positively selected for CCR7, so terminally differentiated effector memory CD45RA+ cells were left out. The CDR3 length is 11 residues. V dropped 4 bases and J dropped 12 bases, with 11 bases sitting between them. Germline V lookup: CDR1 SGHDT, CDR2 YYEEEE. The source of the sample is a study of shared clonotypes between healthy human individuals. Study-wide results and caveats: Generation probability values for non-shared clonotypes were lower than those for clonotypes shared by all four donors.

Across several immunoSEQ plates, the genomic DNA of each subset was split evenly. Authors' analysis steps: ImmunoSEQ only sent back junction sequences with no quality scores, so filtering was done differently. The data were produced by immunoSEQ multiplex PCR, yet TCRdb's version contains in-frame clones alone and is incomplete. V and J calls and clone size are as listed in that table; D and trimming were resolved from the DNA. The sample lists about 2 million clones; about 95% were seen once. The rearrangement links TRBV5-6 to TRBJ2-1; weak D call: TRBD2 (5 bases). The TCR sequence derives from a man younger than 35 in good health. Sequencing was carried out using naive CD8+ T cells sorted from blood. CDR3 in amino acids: CASSADRGQFF. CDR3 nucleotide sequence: TGTGCCAGCAGCGCAGACCGGGGGCAGTTCTTC.